These 26 T cell receptor beta chains came from one sample sequenced in a study of CD8 T cells in ankylosing spondylitis. Antigen specificity for these receptors is unknown. TCRdb re-derived calls from the 5' RACE reads in MiXCR, one entry per CDR3 protein. The sample carries some 700,000 distinct CDR3 sequences, roughly 19% recorded once. Study-level results: Several highly homologous variants formed a TCR beta motif that appeared characteristic of ankylosing spondylitis blood.

Sample: blood, either unsorted or a sorted T cell fraction (not recorded which). All receptors come from a male donor with ankylosing spondylitis.

This clonotype has more than one count but fewer than ten. The chain links TRBV29-1 to TRBJ2-3; 8 positions match TRBD2. CDR3 length: 15 residues. J lost 5 bases, V lost 3 bases, and 10 bases had no gene match. In germline, CDR1 is SQVTM, CDR2 ANQGSEA. CDR3 nucleotide sequence: TGCAGCGTTGAGTTTGCGGGGGGCCTCCAAGATACGCAGTATTTT. The encoded protein is CSVEFAGGLQDTQYF.

This clonotype turned up a few times. The CDR3 here is CASSRRLAGWNEQFF. The CDR3 DNA reads TGTGCCAGTAGTAGGAGACTAGCGGGGTGGAATGAGCAGTTCTTC. This rearrangement joins TRBV19 to TRBJ2-1; TRBD2 aligns across 11 bases. The V gene's germline CDR1 is LNHDA and CDR2 SQIVND (reference sequence). The CDR3 consists of 15 residues. With V trimmed by 4 bases and J by 7 bases, 6 bases remained unmatched. The whole variable domain, filled in from reference TRBV19 and TRBJ2-1, reads DGGITQSPKYLFRKEGQNVTLSCEQNLNHDAMYWYRQDPGQGLRLIYYSQIVNDFQKGDIAEGYSVSREKKESFPLTVTSAQKNPTAFYLCASSRRLAGWNEQFFGPGTRLTVL.

The chain recombines TRBV7-2 with TRBJ2-1, with D tentatively TRBD2 (5 bases). V gave up 0 bases and J gave up 14 bases, with 8 bases separating them. CDR1 SGHTA and CDR2 FQGNSA come from the germline V gene. This CDR3 has 11 amino acids. CDR3 in amino acids: CASSLAQEEFF. CDR3 in DNA: TGTGCCAGCAGCTTAGCGCAGGAGGAGTTCTTC.

This clonotype appeared many times. The chain recombines TRBV6-1 with TRBJ1-2; a possible D gene is TRBD1 (6 bases). The CDR3 is 11 amino acids. CDR1 and CDR2 (germline): MNHNS, SASEGT. Deletions cut 3 bases from V and 8 bases from J, with 7 bases between. The CDR3 sequence is CASSDRGGYTF. The CDR3 bases are TGTGCCAGCAGTGACAGGGGCGGCTACACCTTC.

The V and J genes are TRBV3-1 and TRBJ1-2; no definite D call. V was trimmed by 4 bases and J by 7 bases, leaving 13 bases between them. The germline V gene has CDR1 LGHDT and CDR2 YNNKEL (reference sequence). This CDR3 is built from 13 residues. As DNA, the CDR3 is TGTGCCAGCAGCCCCCGACGGGAAGTTGGCTACACCTTC. Amino acids: CASSPRREVGYTF.

This clonotype has just a few counts. This chain joins TRBV6-1 and TRBJ2-5, with D possibly matching TRBD1 (5 bases). The CDR3 is 15 residues long. Trimming cost V 1 base and J 2 bases, with 11 bases left between them. Germline V gives CDR1 MNHNS, CDR2 SASEGT. DNA for the CDR3: TGTGCCAGCAGTGAAGTAAAGCAGGGACAAGAGACCCAGTACTTC. It specifies CASSEVKQGQETQYF.

The rearrangement uses TRBV6-5 and TRBJ1-1; 7 bases fit TRBD1. The CDR3 is 14 amino acids. Germline V gene lookup returns CDR1 MNHEY and CDR2 SVGAGI. After removal of 2 bases from V and 6 bases from J, the junction contained 6 bases not matched to a gene. CDR3 in amino acids: CASSYQGEGAEAFF. CDR3 DNA: TGTGCCAGCAGTTACCAGGGGGAGGGGGCTGAAGCTTTCTTT.

This sequence joins TRBV25-1 and TRBJ2-7; possibly TRBD1 for D (5 bases). Trimming took off 10 bases at V and 1 base at J, with 8 bases between the two ends. The CDR3 contains 11 residues. Germline CDR1 MGHDK, CDR2 SYGVNS. CDR3 sequence (DNA): TGTGCCACCTCAGGGTCCTACGAGCAGTACTTC. Protein product: CATSGSYEQYF.

The chain is built from TRBV11-2 and TRBJ2-1, with D perhaps TRBD1 or TRBD2 (6 bases each). CDR3 length: 17 amino acids. Trimming left V 1 base short and J 7 bases short, with 20 bases between. The germline V gene encodes CDR1 SGHAT and CDR2 FQNNGV. The CDR3 DNA reads as TGTGCCAGCAGCTTAGTTTCGGGGGCGTGGGTTGGTAATGAGCAGTTCTTC. Translation: CASSLVSGAWVGNEQFF. The variable domain in full, with the rest retrieved from reference TRBV11-2 and TRBJ2-1, is EAGVAQSPRYKIIEKRQSVAFWCNPISGHATLYWYQQILGQGPKLLIQFQNNGVVDDSQLPKDRFSAERLKGVDSTLKIQPAKLEDSAVYLCASSLVSGAWVGNEQFFGPGTRLTVL.

Only a few counts were recorded for this clonotype. CDR3 sequence reads: CASRGENSNQPQHF. Written as DNA, the CDR3 is TGTGCCAGCAGGGGGGAAAATAGCAATCAGCCCCAGCATTTT. This chain joins TRBV6-1 and TRBJ1-5, with D maybe TRBD1 (5 bases). Germline loops: CDR1 MNHNS, CDR2 SASEGT. The ends were cut back, 6 bases at V and 0 bases at J, with 9 bases in the middle. This CDR3 comprises 14 residues.

The genes are TRBV10-3 and TRBJ2-7; possible D gene TRBD2, 6 bases. The germline gives CDR1 ENHRY, CDR2 SYGVKD. The CDR3 has 15 residues. The ends were cut back, 0 bases at V and 0 bases at J, with 9 bases in the middle. CDR3 amino acids: CAISESTGASYEQYF. The CDR3 DNA reads as TGTGCCATCAGTGAGTCGACGGGAGCCTCCTACGAGCAGTACTTC.

This clonotype has a count of ten or more. The J gene is TRBJ1-5, the V gene TRBV12-3 or TRBV12-4; unclear D gene. The CDR3 has 13 amino acids. Trimming pared 1 base from V and 3 bases from J, leaving 4 bases between. CDR3 sequence: CASSLGHNQPQHF. Written as DNA, the CDR3 is TGTGCCAGCAGTTTAGGACACAATCAGCCCCAGCATTTT.

This clonotype was counted between two and nine times. The rearrangement joins TRBV7-9 to TRBJ2-2; tentative D call: TRBD2 (6 bases). The V and J ends lost 8 bases and 5 bases respectively, with 6 bases between them. Germline lookup yields CDR1 SEHNR and CDR2 FQNEAQ (reference sequence). This CDR3 region has 11 residues. Written as DNA, the CDR3 is TGTGCCAGCCGGGGGACCGGGGAGCTGTTTTTT. Translation: CASRGTGELFF.

This clonotype has at least ten counts. The chain links TRBV29-1 to TRBJ1-4; TRBD1 agrees at 7 bases. Germline trimming cut 4 bases from V and 2 bases from J; bases unmatched to any gene: 1. The CDR3 contains 13 residues. Germline values: CDR1 SQVTM, CDR2 ANQGSEA. CDR3 sequence (DNA): TGCAGCGTTGCGGGACAGACTAATGAAAAACTGTTTTTT. This sequence encodes CSVAGQTNEKLFF.

This clonotype was counted only a few times. This chain joins TRBV14 and TRBJ2-7; D unclear. This CDR3 contains 13 residues. Deletions cut 4 bases from V and 4 bases from J, with 11 bases between. Germline lookup yields CDR1 SGHDN and CDR2 FVKESK. The CDR3 protein is CASSPLEAYEQYF. DNA for the CDR3: TGTGCCAGCAGCCCCCTTGAGGCTTACGAGCAGTACTTC.

This chain links TRBV30 with TRBJ1-1; 11 nucleotides match TRBD1. V shed 3 bases, J shed 7 bases, and the junction held 7 bases outside the gene matches. This CDR3 has 14 residues. Germline CDR1 and CDR2: GTSNPN and SVGIG (reference sequence). CDR3 nucleotide sequence: TGTGCCTGGAGCAGGACAGGGGGCGCCGATGAAGCTTTCTTT. Residues: CAWSRTGGADEAFF.

Only a few counts were recorded for this clonotype. The chain is built from TRBV2 and TRBJ2-7; D gene uncertain. V shed 0 bases and J shed 0 bases, with 9 bases lying between them. Germline CDR1 SNHLY, CDR2 FYNNEI. This CDR3 has 15 residues. This CDR3 reads CASSEASVSSYEQYF. Written as DNA, the CDR3 is TGTGCCAGCAGTGAAGCTTCGGTTAGCTCCTACGAGCAGTACTTC. Based on the CDR3 plus reference TRBV2 and TRBJ2-7, the full variable domain is EPEVTQTPSHQVTQMGQEVILRCVPISNHLYFYWYRQILGQKVEFLVSFYNNEISEKSEIFDDQFSVERPDGSNFTLKIRSTKLEDSAMYFCASSEASVSSYEQYFGPGTRLTVT.

The rearrangement joins TRBV4-2 to TRBJ2-1, with TRBD2 matching over 8 bases. V trimming: 5 bases; J trimming: 6 bases; junction bases outside the gene matches: 3. This CDR3 region has 13 residues. From germline, CDR1 is LGHNA and CDR2 YNFKEQ. The CDR3 loop reads CASSTREGNEQFF. The CDR3 nucleotides read TGTGCCAGCAGCACTCGGGAGGGCAATGAGCAGTTCTTC.

This chain links TRBV4-1 with TRBJ1-1, with a weak D call TRBD1 (5 bases). The ends were cut back, 2 bases at V and 0 bases at J, with 10 bases in the middle. CDR1 is MGHRA and CDR2 is YSYEKL in the germline V gene. The CDR3 has 15 amino acids. This CDR3 reads CASSQYGGVNTEAFF. The CDR3 region has the DNA TGCGCCAGCAGCCAATATGGGGGAGTGAACACTGAAGCTTTCTTT.

Only a few counts were recorded for this clonotype. The CDR3 DNA sequence: TGTGCCAGCAATTTAGGGGTCGGAGAGACCCAGTACTTC. As protein: CASNLGVGETQYF. This chain joins TRBV6-5 and TRBJ2-5; a possible D gene is TRBD1 (5 bases). Deletions cut 7 bases from V and 4 bases from J, with 13 bases between. The CDR3 covers 13 residues. Germline V gives CDR1 MNHEY, CDR2 SVGAGI.

The chain joins TRBV12-3 or TRBV12-4 to TRBJ1-6, with 7 bases fitting TRBD1. J was trimmed by 10 bases and V by 5 bases; bases with no gene match: 5. The CDR3 has 13 amino acids. In nucleotides, the CDR3 is TGTGCCAGCAGTGTTAGACAGGGATCACCCCTCCACTTT. It specifies CASSVRQGSPLHF.

This clonotype turned up a few times. The chain recombines TRBV20-1 with TRBJ2-7, with D perhaps matching TRBD2 (6 bases). The CDR3 extends over 14 amino acids. The V gene lost 6 bases and the J gene lost 7 bases, with 22 bases spanning the gap. Germline V gene data show CDR1 as DFQATT and CDR2 as SNEGSKA (reference sequence). The CDR3 protein is CSAPPRGPGGEQYF. Here the CDR3 DNA reads TGCAGTGCACCCCCCCGGGGCCCTGGGGGGGAGCAGTACTTC.

The chain links TRBV15 to TRBJ2-3; 10 bases are a match to TRBD2. The ends lost 3 bases at V and 4 bases at J; junction bases unmatched: 4. CDR1 and CDR2 (germline): LNHNV, YYDKDF (reference sequence). This CDR3 region has 15 residues. The CDR3 nucleotides read TGTGCCACCAGCAGGAGCGGGGGGGCGGCAGATACGCAGTATTTT. Its translation is CATSRSGGAADTQYF.

This clonotype has a handful of counts. The rearrangement uses TRBV12-3 or TRBV12-4 and TRBJ1-1; 10 bases line up with TRBD1. This CDR3 comprises 15 residues. V lost 8 bases and J lost 7; bases outside the gene matches: 13. CDR3 DNA: TGTGCCAGCCGAGGACAGGGGGGTTCGATAGGTGAAGCTTTCTTT. Translated: CASRGQGGSIGEAFF.

The CDR3 bases are TGCAGTCCGGAACCGGACAGTCCGACATCAGATACGCAGTATTTT. Encoded protein: CSPEPDSPTSDTQYF. The chain links TRBV20-1 to TRBJ2-3; maybe TRBD1 (6 bases). Germline assignment: CDR1 DFQATT and CDR2 SNEGSKA (reference sequence). This CDR3 contains 15 residues. Deletions cut 8 bases from V and 4 bases from J, with 22 bases between.

The chain recombines TRBV25-1 with TRBJ2-7, with TRBD2 matching 11 bases. After removal of 4 bases from V and 3 bases from J, the junction contained 8 bases not matched to a gene. CDR1 and CDR2 from the germline V gene are MGHDK and SYGVNS. The length of the CDR3 is 16 residues. The CDR3 sequence: CASSGPGTSGYYEQYF. CDR3 nucleotide sequence: TGTGCCAGCAGTGGTCCCGGGACTAGCGGTTACTACGAGCAGTACTTC.